The 10 T cell receptor beta chains reported below all come from one sample, sequenced in a study of TIL therapy for anti-PD-1-resistant metastatic lung cancer. Specified time point: pre-treatment sample, taken before nivolumab and TIL therapy. Tumor tissue came from excised metastases, mostly pleural nodules or supraclavicular lymph nodes. Sequencing used immunoSEQ v3. Libraries were prepared by immunoSEQ multiplex PCR; TCRdb keeps only in-frame clonotypes and omits some of them. The table records around 45,000 clones, 70% to 85% of them present only once. The starting material was tumor tissue, obtained at baseline. These receptors all stem from a person aged 25 to 85 with non-small cell lung cancer.

The chain is built from TRBV29-1 and TRBJ2-7; D could derive from TRBD1 or TRBD2 (5 bases each). The germline gives CDR1 SQVTM, CDR2 ANQGSEA. This CDR3 comprises 11 residues. The germline V and J ends were trimmed by 4 bases and 8 bases, with 12 bases remaining between them. Here the CDR3 reads CSVVREIKQYF. CDR3 in DNA: TGCAGCGTTGTCAGGGAGATCAAGCAGTACTTC.

The chain joins TRBV7-2 to TRBJ2-5; D may be TRBD2 (5 bases). This CDR3 region has 14 residues. V was trimmed by 0 bases and J by 6 bases, leaving 11 bases between them. Germline loops: CDR1 SGHTA, CDR2 FQGNSA. The CDR3 spells CASSLALTTQTQYF. The CDR3 bases are TGTGCCAGCAGCTTAGCGCTGACTACCCAGACCCAGTACTTC.

The rearrangement uses TRBV28 and TRBJ2-7; TRBD1 matches 11 bases. CDR3 length: 16 amino acids. Germline trimming cut 6 bases from V and 3 bases from J; bases unmatched to any gene: 10. Germline V gene data show CDR1 as MDHEN and CDR2 as SYDVKM. CDR3 protein: CASRAPGDRGIYEQYF. CDR3 nucleotides: TGTGCCAGCAGGGCCCCTGGGGACAGGGGGATCTACGAGCAGTACTTC.

V gene TRBV19 combines with J gene TRBJ1-1, with 7 nucleotides matching TRBD1. CDR3 length equals 15 residues. Looked up from germline, CDR1 is LNHDA and CDR2 is SQIVND (reference sequence). V trimming: 4 bases; J trimming: 1 base; junction bases outside the gene matches: 6. The CDR3 DNA reads TGTGCCAGTAGTACCAGCCGACAGGGGAACACTGAAGCTTTCTTT. It encodes CASSTSRQGNTEAFF.

A few counts support this clone. J is TRBJ2-7 and V is TRBV2; TRBD1 aligns across 7 bases. This CDR3 region has 14 residues. CDR1 and CDR2 from the germline V gene are SNHLY and FYNNEI. With 6 bases clipped from V and 0 bases from J, the junction kept 5 bases outside the gene matches. The CDR3 region has the DNA TGTGCCAGCAGGGCACAGGGGCCCTCCTACGAGCAGTACTTC. It yields the protein CASRAQGPSYEQYF.

The CDR3 region is CASSSGQVTYGYTF. CDR3 nucleotides: TGTGCCAGCAGCTCGGGACAGGTGACCTATGGCTACACCTTC. This sequence joins TRBV7-9 and TRBJ1-2; 8 bases are a match to TRBD1. The CDR3 is 14 amino acids. Germline CDR1 and CDR2: SEHNR and FQNEAQ (reference sequence). V trimming: 4 bases; J trimming: 4 bases; junction bases outside the gene matches: 5. Drawing the rest from reference TRBV7-9 and TRBJ1-2, the complete variable domain is DTGVSQNPRHKITKRGQNVTFRCDPISEHNRLYWYRQTLGQGPEFLTYFQNEAQLEKSRLLSDRFSAERPKGSFSTLEIQRTEQGDSAMYLCASSSGQVTYGYTFGSGTRLTVV.

On this clone itself: One end of the junction is discordant with germline, which a read error may explain. The chain carries TRBV7-9 and TRBJ1-2; TRBD1 matches 9 bases. This CDR3 contains 15 residues. CDR1 is SEHNR, CDR2 FQNEAQ, per germline (reference sequence). The CDR3, as DNA: TGTGCCAGCAGTAGGGGACAGGGTGGATCCTATCGCTACACCTTC. Protein: CASSRGQGGSYRYTF.

The gene calls are TRBV28 and TRBJ2-5; tentatively, D is TRBD2 (6 bases). The V gene's germline CDR1 is MDHEN and CDR2 SYDVKM. CDR3 length: 17 residues. V dropped 5 bases and J dropped 1 base, with 20 bases sitting between them. This chain's CDR3 is CASSPTPGGPSQETQYF. CDR3 DNA: TGTGCCAGCAGTCCAACCCCCGGGGGACCGTCCCAAGAGACCCAGTACTTC.

The J gene is TRBJ1-1, the V gene TRBV5-1; D is uncertain. Germline-derived CDR1 and CDR2 are SGHRS and YFSETQ. V lost 5 bases, J lost 1 base, and 9 bases lay in between. The CDR3 consists of 13 residues. The CDR3 sequence is CASREESNTEAFF. The DNA for the CDR3 is TGCGCCAGCAGAGAGGAATCGAACACTGAAGCTTTCTTT.

CDR3: CASSTRKYAYNEQFF. DNA of the CDR3: TGTGCCAGCAGCACGCGGAAGTACGCCTACAATGAGCAGTTCTTC. This chain joins TRBV25-1 and TRBJ2-1; no clear D. This CDR3 spans 15 amino acids. Germline CDR1 and CDR2: MGHDK and SYGVNS. V was cut by 6 bases and J by 2 bases, with 14 bases left in between.